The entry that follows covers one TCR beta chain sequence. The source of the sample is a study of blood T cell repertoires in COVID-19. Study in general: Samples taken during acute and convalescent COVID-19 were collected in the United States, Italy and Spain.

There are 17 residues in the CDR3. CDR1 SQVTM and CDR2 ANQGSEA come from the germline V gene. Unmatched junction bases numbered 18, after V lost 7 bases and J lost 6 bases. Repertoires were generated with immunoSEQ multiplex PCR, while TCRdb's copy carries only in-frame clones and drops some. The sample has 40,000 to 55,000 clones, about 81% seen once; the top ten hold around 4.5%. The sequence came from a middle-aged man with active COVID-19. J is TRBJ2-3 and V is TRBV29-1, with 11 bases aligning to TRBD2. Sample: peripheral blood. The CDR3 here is CSGVLAGATRAGDTQYF. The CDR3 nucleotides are TGCAGCGGTGTACTAGCGGGGGCCACACGGGCCGGTGATACGCAGTATTTT.